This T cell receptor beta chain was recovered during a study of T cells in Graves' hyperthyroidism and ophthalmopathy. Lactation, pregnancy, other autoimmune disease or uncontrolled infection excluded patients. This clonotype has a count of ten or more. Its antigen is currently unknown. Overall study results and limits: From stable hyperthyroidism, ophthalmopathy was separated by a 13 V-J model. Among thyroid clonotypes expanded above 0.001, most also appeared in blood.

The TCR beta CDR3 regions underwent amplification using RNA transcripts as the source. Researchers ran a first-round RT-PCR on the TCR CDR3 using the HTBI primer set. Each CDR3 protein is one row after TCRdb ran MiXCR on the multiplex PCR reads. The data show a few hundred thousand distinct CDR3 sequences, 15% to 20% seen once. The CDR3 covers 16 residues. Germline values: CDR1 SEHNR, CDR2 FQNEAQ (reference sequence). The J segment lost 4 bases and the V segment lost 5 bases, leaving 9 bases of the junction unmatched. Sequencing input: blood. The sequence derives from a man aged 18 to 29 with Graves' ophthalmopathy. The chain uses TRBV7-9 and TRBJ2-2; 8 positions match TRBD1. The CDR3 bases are TGTGCCAGCAGCCCAGTCGGACAGGGAGCCACCGGGGAGCTGTTTTTT. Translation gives CASSPVGQGATGELFF.